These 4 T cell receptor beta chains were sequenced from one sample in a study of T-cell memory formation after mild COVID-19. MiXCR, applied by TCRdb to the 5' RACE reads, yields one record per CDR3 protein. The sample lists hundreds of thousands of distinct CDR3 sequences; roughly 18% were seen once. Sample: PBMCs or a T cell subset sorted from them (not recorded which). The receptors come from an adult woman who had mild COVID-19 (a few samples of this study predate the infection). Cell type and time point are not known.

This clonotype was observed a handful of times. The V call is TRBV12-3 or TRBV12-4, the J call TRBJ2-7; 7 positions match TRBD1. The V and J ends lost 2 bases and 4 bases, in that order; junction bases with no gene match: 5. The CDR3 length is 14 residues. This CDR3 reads CASSLRGLFYEQYF. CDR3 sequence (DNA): TGTGCCAGCAGTTTAAGGGGGCTATTTTACGAGCAGTACTTC.

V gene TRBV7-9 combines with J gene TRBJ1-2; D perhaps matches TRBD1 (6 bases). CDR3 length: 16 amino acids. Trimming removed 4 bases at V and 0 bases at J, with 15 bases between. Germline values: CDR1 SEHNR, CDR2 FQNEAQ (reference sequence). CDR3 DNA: TGTGCCAGCAGCTCTACTGACAGGACCACTAACTATGGCTACACCTTC. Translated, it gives CASSSTDRTTNYGYTF.

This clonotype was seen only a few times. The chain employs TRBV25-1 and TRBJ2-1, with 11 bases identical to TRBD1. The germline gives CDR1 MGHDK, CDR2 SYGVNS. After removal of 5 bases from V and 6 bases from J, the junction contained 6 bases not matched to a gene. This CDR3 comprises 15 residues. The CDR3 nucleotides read TGTGCCAGCAGTCGACCCGGGACAGGGGGCAATGAGCAGTTCTTC. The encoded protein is CASSRPGTGGNEQFF.

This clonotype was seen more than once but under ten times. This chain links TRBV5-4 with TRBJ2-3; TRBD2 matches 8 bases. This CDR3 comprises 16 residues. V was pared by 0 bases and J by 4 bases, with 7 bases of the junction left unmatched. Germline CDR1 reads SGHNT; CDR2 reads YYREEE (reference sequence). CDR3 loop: CASSLGVGGASDTQYF. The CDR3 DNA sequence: TGTGCCAGCAGCTTGGGCGTCGGGGGGGCCTCAGATACGCAGTATTTT.